The text below deals with one T cell receptor beta chain. Its antigen is as yet unknown. The investigators sampled blood at baseline, at cycle 4 day 1, and at cycle 7 day 1. The sample comes from a study of OX40 agonist ivuxolimab in advanced cancers. As for the study in general: The dose of intravenous ivuxolimab that patients received every 2 weeks ranged from 0.01 to 10 mg/kg. The study, taken as a whole, reports: Expanded clones were, on average, more numerous in CD8+ T cells than in CD4+. The work left the antigen specificity of expanded peripheral T cells undetermined.

The junction had 11 bases not matched to a gene; V was cut back by 8 bases and J by 5 bases. Germline lookup yields CDR1 MNHNY and CDR2 SVGAGI (reference sequence). This CDR3 comprises 14 residues. Assay: immunoSEQ multiplex PCR; the TCRdb copy retains only in-frame clones and omits some. The sample holds about 63,000 clones; 91% are singletons and the top ten take 4.2%. The origin of this receptor is an adult with an advanced solid tumor such as melanoma, head and neck, liver or kidney cancer. The chain recombines TRBV6-6 with TRBJ2-5; 7 bases match TRBD2. The sample in question was CD4+ or CD8+ T cells sorted from blood, obtained in a trial of the OX40 agonist ivuxolimab. The CDR3 here is CASAAGGRSETQYF. DNA for the CDR3: TGTGCCAGCGCTGCAGGCGGGAGATCGGAGACCCAGTACTTC.